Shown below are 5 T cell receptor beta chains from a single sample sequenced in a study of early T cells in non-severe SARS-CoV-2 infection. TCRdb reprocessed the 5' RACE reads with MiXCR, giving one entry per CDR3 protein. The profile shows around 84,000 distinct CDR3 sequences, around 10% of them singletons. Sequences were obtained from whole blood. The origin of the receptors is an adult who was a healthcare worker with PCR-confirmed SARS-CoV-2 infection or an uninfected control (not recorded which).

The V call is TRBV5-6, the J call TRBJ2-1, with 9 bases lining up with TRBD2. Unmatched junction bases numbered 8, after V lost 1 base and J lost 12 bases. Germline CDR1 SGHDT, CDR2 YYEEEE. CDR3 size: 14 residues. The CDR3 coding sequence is TGTGCCAGCAGCTTGTGGGGACTAGCCCAGGGGCAGTTCTTC. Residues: CASSLWGLAQGQFF. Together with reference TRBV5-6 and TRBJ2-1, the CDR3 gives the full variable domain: DAGVTQSPTHLIKTRGQQVTLRCSPKSGHDTVSWYQQALGQGPQFIFQYYEEEERQRGNFPDRFSGHQFPNYSSELNVNALLLGDSALYLCASSLWGLAQGQFFGPGTRLTVL.

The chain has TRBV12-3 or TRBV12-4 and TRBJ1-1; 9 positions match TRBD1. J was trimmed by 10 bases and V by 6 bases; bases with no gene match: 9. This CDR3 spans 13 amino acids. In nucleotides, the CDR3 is TGTGCCAGCAGGGCCGGGGGACAGGGAGGAGCTTTCTTT. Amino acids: CASRAGGQGGAFF.

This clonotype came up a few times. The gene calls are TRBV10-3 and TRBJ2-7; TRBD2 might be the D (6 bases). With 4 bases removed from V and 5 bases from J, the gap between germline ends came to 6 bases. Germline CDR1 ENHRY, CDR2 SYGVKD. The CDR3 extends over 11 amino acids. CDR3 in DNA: TGTGCCATCAGTGTAGCGGACGAGCAGTACTTC. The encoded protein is CAISVADEQYF.

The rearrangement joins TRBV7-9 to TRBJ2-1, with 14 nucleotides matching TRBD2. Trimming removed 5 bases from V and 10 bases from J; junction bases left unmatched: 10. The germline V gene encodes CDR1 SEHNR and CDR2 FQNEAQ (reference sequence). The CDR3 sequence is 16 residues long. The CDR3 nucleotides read TGTGCCAGCAGCCCGTTGACTAGCGGGGGGGGCGGAGAGCAGTTCTTC. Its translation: CASSPLTSGGGGEQFF. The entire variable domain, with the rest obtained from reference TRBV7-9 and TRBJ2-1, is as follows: DTGVSQNPRHKITKRGQNVTFRCDPISEHNRLYWYRQTLGQGPEFLTYFQNEAQLEKSRLLSDRFSAERPKGSFSTLEIQRTEQGDSAMYLCASSPLTSGGGGEQFFGPGTRLTVL.

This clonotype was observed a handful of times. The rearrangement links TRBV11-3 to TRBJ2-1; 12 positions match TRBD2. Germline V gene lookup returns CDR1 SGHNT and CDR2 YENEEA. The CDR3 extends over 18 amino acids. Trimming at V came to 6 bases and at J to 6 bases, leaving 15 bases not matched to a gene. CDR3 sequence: CASRQSGTSGLWGNEQFF. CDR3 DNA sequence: TGTGCCAGCAGACAATCCGGGACTAGCGGGTTGTGGGGCAATGAGCAGTTCTTC.